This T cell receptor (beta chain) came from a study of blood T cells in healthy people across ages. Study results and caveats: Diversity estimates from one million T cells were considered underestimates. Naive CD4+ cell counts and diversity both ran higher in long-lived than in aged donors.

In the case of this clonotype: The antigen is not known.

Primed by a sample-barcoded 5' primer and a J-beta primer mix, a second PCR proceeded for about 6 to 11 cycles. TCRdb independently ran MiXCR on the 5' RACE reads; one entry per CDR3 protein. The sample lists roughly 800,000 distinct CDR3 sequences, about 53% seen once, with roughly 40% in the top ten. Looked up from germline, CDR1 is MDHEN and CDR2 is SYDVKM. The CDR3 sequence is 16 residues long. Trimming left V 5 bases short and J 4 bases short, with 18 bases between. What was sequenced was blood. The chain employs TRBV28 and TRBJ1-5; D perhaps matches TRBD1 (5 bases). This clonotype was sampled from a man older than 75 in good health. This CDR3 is CASSPHLTGGNQPQHF. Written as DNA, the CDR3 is TGTGCCAGCAGTCCCCACCTTACGGGGGGAAATCAGCCCCAGCATTTT.